This record covers a single TCR beta chain. Its matching antigen is unknown. Data came from immunoSEQ multiplex PCR; TCRdb stores just in-frame clones and leaves some out. In the table there are fewer than 35,000 clones, approximately 70% of which are singletons. Having been cultured for around ten days, the cells underwent CD4+ T cell isolation. The source of the sample is a study of vaccination effects on CD4 cells after COVID-19. The receptor's source is a human donor who received a COVID-19 vaccine. Sequenced material: CD4+ T cells from PBMCs cultured without peptide, taken before COVID-19 vaccination.

Written as DNA, the CDR3 is TGTGCCAGCAGTTTTTCCGGGATTTCAGCCGATGGCTACACCTTC. It yields the protein CASSFSGISADGYTF. The genes are TRBV6-5 and TRBJ1-2; unclear D gene. The germline V gene encodes CDR1 MNHEY and CDR2 SVGAGI. The germline V and J ends were trimmed by 4 bases and 6 bases, with 18 bases remaining between them. The CDR3 runs 15 residues.